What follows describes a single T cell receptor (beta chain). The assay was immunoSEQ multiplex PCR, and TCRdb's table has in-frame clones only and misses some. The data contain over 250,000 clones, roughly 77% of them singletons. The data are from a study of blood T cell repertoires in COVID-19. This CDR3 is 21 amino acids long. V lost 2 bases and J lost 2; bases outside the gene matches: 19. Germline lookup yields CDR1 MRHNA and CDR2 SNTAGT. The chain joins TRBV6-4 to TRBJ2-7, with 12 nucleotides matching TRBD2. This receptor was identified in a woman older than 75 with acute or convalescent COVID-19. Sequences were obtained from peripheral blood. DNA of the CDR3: TGTGCCAGCAGTGACCCCGGGACTAGCGGGTGGCTTACAACCGGGACCTACGAGCAGTACTTC. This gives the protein CASSDPGTSGWLTTGTYEQYF.